This T cell receptor (beta chain) emerged from a study of graft-versus-host responses after intestinal transplantation. Study overall: Anti-thymocyte globulin induction preceded approximately three years of tacrolimus and steroid maintenance in all recipients.

Using immunoSEQ multiplex PCR, the repertoire was profiled, and TCRdb retains in-frame clones only, with some absent. The sample records 120,000 or so clones, over 85% being singletons. A word on this clone: Its specificity is not known.

CDR3 length: 18 amino acids. V was trimmed by 1 base and J by 4 bases, leaving 20 bases between them. Germline V gives CDR1 SGHTA, CDR2 FQGNSA. The sample here was unstimulated CD8+ T cells sorted from spleen or lymph node cells, taken before intestinal transplant. This clonotype was obtained from a human donor who received an intestinal transplant. The chain uses TRBV7-2 and TRBJ2-1; D uncertain. The CDR3 loop is CASSLEVLEVAVYNEQFF. The CDR3 region has the DNA TGTGCCAGCAGCTTAGAGGTCCTTGAGGTAGCTGTATACAATGAGCAGTTCTTC.